The source of this T cell receptor beta chain is a study of early T cells in non-severe SARS-CoV-2 infection (dated by TCRdb to 2020 to 2023). About the study as a whole: Bulk RNA from unsorted whole blood was used for TCR sequencing, so alpha and beta chains could not be paired.

Here is what the overall study found, with its caveats: VDJdb matching was skewed toward anti-spike CD8 responses and likely underestimated virus-specific expansions, missing private and CD4 specificities.

Library creation used 5' RACE. Instrument on record: NextSeq 500. The TCR library protocol attached unique molecular identifiers to individual cDNA molecules to correct for sequencing error and PCR bias. Sequencing covered both TCR alpha and beta chains, and within each sample the abundances of alpha and beta sequences were tightly co-correlated. The paper's data handling went like this. Decombinator V4 was used to perform V gene, J gene and CDR3 annotation of TCR sequences. TCRs were defined as expanded if a significant change between any two time points was detected under a Poisson model with p below 0.0001. TCR abundances were normalised to the total number of TCRs sequenced per sample and were expressed as counts per million. TRAV1-2 paired with TRAJ12, TRAJ20 or TRAJ33 defined MAIT TCRs, while TRAV10 paired with TRAJ18 defined iNKT TCRs. VDJdb, accessed 1 November 2021, was searched for CMV, EBV and SARS-CoV-2 annotated TCRs, excluding TCRs annotated for multiple antigens. TCRdb reanalyzed the raw reads on its own, using fastp at Q25 for trimming and MiXCR for clone calling, and kept in-frame beta chains. Each entry is one CDR3 protein sequence, shown with its most common DNA and genes. The V and J calls here are based on TCRdb, not the publication. This sample gives over 50,000 distinct CDR3 sequences in total; approximately 8% of them show up just once. Roughly a tenth of the sample is held by the ten biggest clonotypes.

This clonotype was counted a few times. Which antigen it targets is not known. Within one base of it there is no much larger clone, and no base qualities were kept. The study was a case-control design nested within a healthcare worker cohort in London, UK, with weekly nasopharyngeal swab PCR tests and blood sampling. Between 23 and 31 March 2020, the week of the UK lockdown, healthcare workers were enrolled and then followed up weekly for as long as 16 weeks. V loses 0 bases at its end and J loses 3 bases; junction bases beyond the gene matches: 9. The germline V gene (reference sequence) specifies LGHDT as CDR1 and YNNKEL as CDR2. Inclusive of the bounding cysteine and phenylalanine, the CDR3 is 18 residues long. This entry keeps only the CDR3 DNA: 54 bases, framed from base 1.

The clonotype comes from an adult who was a healthcare worker with PCR-confirmed SARS-CoV-2 infection or an uninfected control (not recorded which). Specimen: whole blood. The V and J genes are TRBV3-1 and TRBJ2-3, with TRBD2 matching 10 junction bases. This receptor carries the CDR3 CASSQDQGAGGRTDTQYF. Here is the DNA: TGTGCCAGCAGCCAAGACCAGGGAGCGGGGGGGCGGACAGATACGCAGTATTTT.